Listed below are T cell receptor beta chains from one sample, sequenced in a study of read filtering for tumor transcriptome and immune sequencing. TCRdb redid the calling of the reads with MiXCR, one entry per CDR3 protein. The sample has roughly 82,000 distinct CDR3 sequences; roughly an eighth are singletons. What was sequenced was a population of CD138-negative cells sorted from bone marrow. Receptors originate from a donor at least 40 years old with multiple myeloma. Each CDR3 is given with its conserved first and last residue. D genes are given only for firm matches. Where a row states a size, it is once, few, many or the class of an expanded clone; other rows omit it.

clone size: few; D gene: NA; V gene: TRBV5-5; J gene: TRBJ1-2; CDR3 length: 14; CDR3 DNA: TGTGCCAGCAGCTTGGAGGTCCAGCACTATGGCTACACCTTC; CDR3 protein: CASSLEVQHYGYTF
clone size: many; D gene: NA; V gene: TRBV12-3/TRBV12-4; J gene: TRBJ1-1; CDR3 length: 14; CDR3 DNA: TGTGCCAGCAGTTTAAGCAATCTGAACACTGAAGCTTTCTTT; CDR3 protein: CASSLSNLNTEAFF
clone size: many; D gene: TRBD1; V gene: TRBV20-1; J gene: TRBJ2-7; CDR3 length: 14; CDR3 DNA: TGCAGTGCTAGTAGGGCAGGGGGCTCCTACGAGCAGTACTTC; CDR3 protein: CSASRAGGSYEQYF
clone size: many; D gene: TRBD2; V gene: TRBV20-1; J gene: TRBJ2-7; CDR3 length: 14; CDR3 DNA: TGCAGTGCTTCAAAGACTAGCGGGAGCTACGAGCAGTACTTC; CDR3 protein: CSASKTSGSYEQYF
clone size: many; D gene: NA; V gene: TRBV20-1; J gene: TRBJ1-5; CDR3 length: 13; CDR3 DNA: TGCAGTGCTCTCCCCCATTTTAATCAGCCCCAGCATTTT; CDR3 protein: CSALPHFNQPQHF
clone size: few; D gene: NA; V gene: TRBV7-9; J gene: TRBJ1-1; CDR3 length: 14; CDR3 DNA: TGTGCCAGCAGCCCCAGGGGAGTGAGCACTGAAGCTTTCTTT; CDR3 protein: CASSPRGVSTEAFF
clone size: many; D gene: TRBD1; V gene: TRBV18; J gene: TRBJ2-7; CDR3 length: 15; CDR3 DNA: TGTGCCAGCTCACGGGCGGGACAGGCGTCCTACGAGCAGTACTTC; CDR3 protein: CASSRAGQASYEQYF
clone size: few; D gene: NA; V gene: TRBV3-1; J gene: TRBJ2-1; CDR3 length: 14; CDR3 DNA: TGTGCCAGCAGCCTCGCAGGCCTAGCCGATGAGCAGTTCTTC; CDR3 protein: CASSLAGLADEQFF
clone size: NA; D gene: NA; V gene: TRBV4-1; J gene: TRBJ2-1; CDR3 length: 16; CDR3 DNA: TGCGCCAGCAGCCAGGGGGACATACCCATTTGGGGTGGGCAGTTCTTC; CDR3 protein: CASSQGDIPIWGGQFF
clone size: many; D gene: TRBD1; V gene: TRBV5-1; J gene: TRBJ1-1; CDR3 length: 14; CDR3 DNA: TGCGCCAGCAGCTCCTCCGGGACAGGGTTGGAAGCTTTCTTT; CDR3 protein: CASSSSGTGLEAFF
clone size: many; D gene: TRBD1; V gene: TRBV29-1; J gene: TRBJ1-1; CDR3 length: 13; CDR3 DNA: TGCAGCGCTTCGACAGGGGGGAACACTGAAGCTTTCTTT; CDR3 protein: CSASTGGNTEAFF
clone size: many; D gene: NA; V gene: TRBV11-2; J gene: TRBJ2-7; CDR3 length: 14; CDR3 DNA: TGTGCCAGCAGCGTCCTAGATTCGGCCTACGAGCAGTACTTC; CDR3 protein: CASSVLDSAYEQYF
clone size: many; D gene: TRBD1; V gene: TRBV7-2; J gene: TRBJ2-2; CDR3 length: 13; CDR3 DNA: TGTGCCAGCAGCTCTCAGGGGGCCGGGGAGCTGTTTTTT; CDR3 protein: CASSSQGAGELFF
clone size: NA; D gene: NA; V gene: TRBV19; J gene: TRBJ2-6; CDR3 length: 13; CDR3 DNA: TGTGCCAGTAGTACGGCTGGGGCCAACGGCCCGACTTTC; CDR3 protein: CASSTAGANGPTF
clone size: many; D gene: TRBD1; V gene: TRBV7-9; J gene: TRBJ2-1; CDR3 length: 16; CDR3 DNA: TGTGCCAGCACCAATACTGGGACAGGGCTCTACAATGAGCAGTTCTTC; CDR3 protein: CASTNTGTGLYNEQFF
clone size: many; D gene: NA; V gene: TRBV7-9; J gene: TRBJ2-1; CDR3 length: 12; CDR3 DNA: TGTGCCAGCAGGGGGGTGGGGGCCCGGGAGTTCTTC; CDR3 protein: CASRGVGAREFF
clone size: many; D gene: NA; V gene: TRBV20-1; J gene: TRBJ2-1; CDR3 length: 15; CDR3 DNA: TGCAGTGCTAGTGTTCCCCTGGCGGGGAACAATGAGCAGTTCTTC; CDR3 protein: CSASVPLAGNNEQFF
clone size: many; D gene: NA; V gene: TRBV20-1; J gene: TRBJ2-1; CDR3 length: 14; CDR3 DNA: TGCAGTGCAGGGGAGACTTTTACCTACAATGAGCAGTTCTTC; CDR3 protein: CSAGETFTYNEQFF
clone size: many; D gene: NA; V gene: TRBV7-6; J gene: TRBJ2-2; CDR3 length: 16; CDR3 DNA: TGTGCCAGCAGCTTAGGGGGACCCAGCGGCACCGGGGAGCTGTTTTTT; CDR3 protein: CASSLGGPSGTGELFF
clone size: NA; D gene: NA; V gene: TRBV18; J gene: TRBJ1-1; CDR3 length: 13; CDR3 DNA: TGTGCCAGCTCACCCTGGGGAATATCTGAAGCTTTCTTT; CDR3 protein: CASSPWGISEAFF
clone size: many; D gene: TRBD2; V gene: TRBV29-1; J gene: TRBJ2-3; CDR3 length: 11; CDR3 DNA: TGCAGCAAAACGGGGGGAGATACGCAGTATTTT; CDR3 protein: CSKTGGDTQYF
clone size: many; D gene: TRBD1; V gene: TRBV28; J gene: TRBJ2-1; CDR3 length: 14; CDR3 DNA: TGTGCCAGCATGGACAGGGGGCCCTACAATGAGCAGTTCTTC; CDR3 protein: CASMDRGPYNEQFF
clone size: many; D gene: TRBD1; V gene: TRBV9; J gene: TRBJ2-7; CDR3 length: 15; CDR3 DNA: TGTGCCAGCAGCATGGGGACAGGGATCCCCTACGAGCAGTACTTC; CDR3 protein: CASSMGTGIPYEQYF
clone size: many; D gene: TRBD2; V gene: TRBV6-6; J gene: TRBJ2-3; CDR3 length: 16; CDR3 DNA: TGTGCCAGCAGTTACCTAGGACTAGCTAGCACAGATACGCAGTATTTT; CDR3 protein: CASSYLGLASTDTQYF
clone size: many; D gene: TRBD1; V gene: TRBV29-1; J gene: TRBJ1-1; CDR3 length: 15; CDR3 DNA: TGCAGCGTGAAATTTTTACAGGGGTACGACACTGAAGCTTTCTTT; CDR3 protein: CSVKFLQGYDTEAFF
clone size: many; D gene: TRBD1; V gene: TRBV6-1; J gene: TRBJ2-3; CDR3 length: 17; CDR3 DNA: TGTGCCAGCAGTGAATCCATCAGGACAGGGGTCACAGATACGCAGTATTTT; CDR3 protein: CASSESIRTGVTDTQYF
clone size: few; D gene: TRBD2; V gene: TRBV24-1; J gene: TRBJ2-1; CDR3 length: 13; CDR3 DNA: TGTGCCACCAGTGTTCATAGCGGGGGCGAGCAGTTCTTC; CDR3 protein: CATSVHSGGEQFF
clone size: many; D gene: NA; V gene: TRBV5-1; J gene: TRBJ2-5; CDR3 length: 16; CDR3 DNA: TGCGCCAGCACCGAATCCGGGTCTTCCGGGGGCGAGACCCAGTACTTC; CDR3 protein: CASTESGSSGGETQYF
clone size: NA; D gene: TRBD1; V gene: TRBV18; J gene: TRBJ1-5; CDR3 length: 14; CDR3 DNA: TGTGCCAGCCCACTGGGACAGGGACAGGAGCCCCAGCATTTT; CDR3 protein: CASPLGQGQEPQHF
clone size: many; D gene: NA; V gene: TRBV20-1; J gene: TRBJ1-5; CDR3 length: 13; CDR3 DNA: TGCAGTGCTAGCCCCTACATCAATCAGCCCCAGCATTTT; CDR3 protein: CSASPYINQPQHF
clone size: many; D gene: NA; V gene: TRBV5-1; J gene: TRBJ2-7; CDR3 length: 15; CDR3 DNA: TGCGCCAGCAGCATGGGGATGGGGAGCTCCTACGAGCAGTACTTC; CDR3 protein: CASSMGMGSSYEQYF
clone size: few; D gene: TRBD2; V gene: TRBV7-3; J gene: TRBJ2-1; CDR3 length: 14; CDR3 DNA: TGTGCCAGCAGCTTAAGGCCTAGCGGCAATGAGCAGTTCTTC; CDR3 protein: CASSLRPSGNEQFF
clone size: many; D gene: NA; V gene: TRBV20-1; J gene: TRBJ2-7; CDR3 length: 13; CDR3 DNA: TGCAGTGCTAGCCCGGGCCCACACTACGAGCAGTACTTC; CDR3 protein: CSASPGPHYEQYF
clone size: many; D gene: NA; V gene: TRBV7-9; J gene: TRBJ1-5; CDR3 length: 14; CDR3 DNA: TGTGCCAGCAGCCTTGCGGGCCCCAATCAGCCCCAGCATTTT; CDR3 protein: CASSLAGPNQPQHF
clone size: many; D gene: NA; V gene: TRBV6-5; J gene: TRBJ2-7; CDR3 length: 13; CDR3 DNA: TGTGCCAGCGCGGTCCAGGGTGCCTACGAGCAGTACTTC; CDR3 protein: CASAVQGAYEQYF
clone size: many; D gene: NA; V gene: TRBV29-1; J gene: TRBJ1-2; CDR3 length: 14; CDR3 DNA: TGCAGCGTTGGTGGAACGGGGGGCTGGTATGGCTACACCTTC; CDR3 protein: CSVGGTGGWYGYTF